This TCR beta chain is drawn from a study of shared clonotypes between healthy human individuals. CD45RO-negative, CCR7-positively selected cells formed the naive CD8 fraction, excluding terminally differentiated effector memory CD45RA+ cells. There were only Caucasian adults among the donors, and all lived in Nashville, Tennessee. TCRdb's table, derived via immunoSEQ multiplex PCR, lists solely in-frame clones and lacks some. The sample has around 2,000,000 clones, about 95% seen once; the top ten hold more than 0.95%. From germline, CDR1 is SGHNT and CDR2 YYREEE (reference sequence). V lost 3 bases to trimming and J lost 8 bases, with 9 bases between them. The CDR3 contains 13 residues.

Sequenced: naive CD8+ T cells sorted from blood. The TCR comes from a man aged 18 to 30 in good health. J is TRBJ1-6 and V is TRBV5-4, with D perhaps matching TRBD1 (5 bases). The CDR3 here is CASSWGGDSPLHF. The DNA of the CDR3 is TGTGCCAGCAGCTGGGGGGGGGATTCACCCCTCCACTTT.